This T cell receptor beta chain was obtained from a study of blood T cell repertoires in COVID-19. Profiled with immunoSEQ multiplex PCR; TCRdb holds only in-frame clones, not every one. The sample has about 18,000 clones, approximately 92% seen once. J was trimmed by 5 bases and V by 0 bases; bases with no gene match: 3. The CDR3 covers 15 residues. CDR1 is SGHRS and CDR2 is YFSETQ in the germline V gene. Input material: peripheral blood. The chain is built from TRBV5-1 and TRBJ1-1; 11 bases match TRBD1. The clonotype originates from a man in his sixties with active COVID-19. The CDR3 sequence is CASSLGTGGRTEAFF. The CDR3 DNA reads TGCGCCAGCAGCTTGGGGACAGGGGGCCGGACTGAAGCTTTCTTT.